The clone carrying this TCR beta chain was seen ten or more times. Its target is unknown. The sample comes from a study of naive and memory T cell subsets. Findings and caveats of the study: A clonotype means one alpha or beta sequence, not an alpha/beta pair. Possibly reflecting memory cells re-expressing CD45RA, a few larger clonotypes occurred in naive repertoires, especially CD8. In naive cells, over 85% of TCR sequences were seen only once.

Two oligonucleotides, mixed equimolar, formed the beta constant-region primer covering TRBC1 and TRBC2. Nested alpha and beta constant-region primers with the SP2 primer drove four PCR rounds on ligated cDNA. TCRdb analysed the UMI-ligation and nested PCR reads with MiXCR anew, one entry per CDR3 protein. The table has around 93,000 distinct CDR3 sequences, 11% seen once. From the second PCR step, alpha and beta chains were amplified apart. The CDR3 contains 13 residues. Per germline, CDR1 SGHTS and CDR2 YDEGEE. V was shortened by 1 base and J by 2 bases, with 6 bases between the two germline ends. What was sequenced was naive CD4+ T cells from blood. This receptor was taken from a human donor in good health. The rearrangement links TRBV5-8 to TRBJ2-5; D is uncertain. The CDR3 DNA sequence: TGTGCCAGCAGCTTGCTTCAGCAAGAGACCCAGTACTTC. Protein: CASSLLQQETQYF. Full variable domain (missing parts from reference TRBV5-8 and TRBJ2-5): EAGVTQSPTHLIKTRGQQATLRCSPISGHTSVYWYQQALGLGLQFLLWYDEGEERNRGNFPPRFSGRQFPNYSSELNVNALELEDSALYLCASSLLQQETQYFGPGTRLLVL.